These T cell receptor beta chains were read from a single sample in a study of regulatory T cells in long-lasting Graves disease. TCRdb used MiXCR to reprocess the multiplex PCR reads, holding one entry per CDR3 protein. Here the sample spans 500,000 to 800,000 distinct CDR3 sequences, about 30% being singletons. This specimen consisted of peripheral blood mononuclear cells (PBMCs), obtained when the disease was refractory, from a patient treated with antithyroid drugs. Every receptor here comes from a female donor with Graves disease. Each CDR3 is given with its conserved first and last residue.

J,V,CDR3
TRBJ1-2,TRBV3-1,CASSQVQGGNYGYTF
TRBJ1-5,TRBV2,CASSEAGTGADGPQHF
TRBJ2-7,TRBV9,CASSGDGNYEQYF
TRBJ2-6,TRBV27,CASSLTGIWDRGSSGANVLTF
TRBJ1-5,TRBV3-1,CASSHKGSNQPQHF
TRBJ2-7,TRBV11-2,CASSSRSGTPYEQYF
TRBJ1-3,TRBV3-1,CASSQVIGTGGIYVGNTIYF
TRBJ1-5,TRBV28,CASSRDPGGPQHF
TRBJ2-7,TRBV15,CATSKNLLYEQYF
TRBJ1-4,TRBV28,CAAEGGRGSEKLFF
TRBJ1-1,TRBV4-1,CASSQEYTGNTEVFF
TRBJ2-3,TRBV12-3/TRBV12-4,CASSSVGGRAADTQYF
TRBJ1-5,TRBV4-2,CASSQEAGLKPQHF
TRBJ1-1,TRBV5-5,CASSFRGHDEAFF
TRBJ2-4,TRBV4-1,CASSPAWENIQYF
TRBJ2-5,TRBV20-1,CSATTGLAGVRETQYF
TRBJ1-5,TRBV6-1,CASTPSSNQPQHF
TRBJ1-2,TRBV6-1,CASSDTGAAGDSYTF
TRBJ1-1,TRBV20-1,CSADPAGRQNTEAFF
TRBJ1-3,TRBV6-1,CASMSGTDLRNTIYF
TRBJ2-7,TRBV19,CASSMIGTDSPEQYF
TRBJ1-1,TRBV19,CASQTRVGTEAFF
TRBJ1-2,TRBV30,CAFIGGPYYGYTF
TRBJ2-7,TRBV6-2/TRBV6-3,CASSYSISRGGEQYF
TRBJ2-2,TRBV6-2/TRBV6-3,CASSYWGANTGELFF
TRBJ1-1,TRBV29-1,CSVPDHPNTEAFF
TRBJ2-2,TRBV12-3/TRBV12-4,CASSPAGELFF
TRBJ2-5,TRBV5-6,CASSLNGQGSEETQYF
TRBJ1-1,TRBV12-3/TRBV12-4,CASSLKGGAEAFF
TRBJ1-2,TRBV16,CASSQFPLYGYTF
TRBJ2-4,TRBV13,CASSLRNTEKNIQYF
TRBJ1-2,TRBV11-2,CASSFGGYGYTF
TRBJ2-2,TRBV6-1,CASQPRLNTGELFF
TRBJ2-2,TRBV6-9,CASSYYRDTGELFF
TRBJ1-5,TRBV20-1,CSAKRQGGQPQHF
TRBJ2-6,TRBV20-1,CSARDSSSGANVLTF
TRBJ1-5,TRBV27,CASSPWQGQVGNQPQHF
TRBJ1-1,TRBV15,CATSKTRATEAFF
TRBJ2-7,TRBV11-3,CASSKNDRGEQYF
TRBJ1-1,TRBV7-2,CASSLELGALTEAFF
TRBJ1-4,TRBV5-1,CASSLGDRRSNEKLFF
TRBJ2-1,TRBV29-1,CSVGQLYNEQFF